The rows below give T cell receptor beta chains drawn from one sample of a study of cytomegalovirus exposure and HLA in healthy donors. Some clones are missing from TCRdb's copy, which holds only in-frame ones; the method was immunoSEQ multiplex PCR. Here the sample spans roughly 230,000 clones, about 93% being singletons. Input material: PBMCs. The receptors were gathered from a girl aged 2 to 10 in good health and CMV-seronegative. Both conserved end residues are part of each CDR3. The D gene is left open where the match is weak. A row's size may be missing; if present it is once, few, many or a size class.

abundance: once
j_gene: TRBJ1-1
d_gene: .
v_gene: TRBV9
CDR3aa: CASSVNSGGPGTEAFF
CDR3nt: TGTGCCAGCAGCGTAAACTCGGGGGGCCCAGGGACTGAAGCTTTCTTT

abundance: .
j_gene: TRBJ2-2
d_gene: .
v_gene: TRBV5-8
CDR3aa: CASSLYAVANTGELFF
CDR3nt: TGTGCCAGCAGCTTATACGCGGTCGCGAACACCGGGGAGCTGTTTTTT

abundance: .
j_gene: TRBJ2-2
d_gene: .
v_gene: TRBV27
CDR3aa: CASSFGQGGLAGELFF
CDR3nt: TGTGCCAGCAGTTTCGGTCAGGGAGGCTTGGCCGGGGAGCTGTTTTTT

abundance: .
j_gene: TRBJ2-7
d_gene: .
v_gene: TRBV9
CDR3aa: CASSVGGLGYEQYF
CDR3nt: TGTGCCAGCAGCGTAGGTGGCCTAGGCTACGAGCAGTACTTC

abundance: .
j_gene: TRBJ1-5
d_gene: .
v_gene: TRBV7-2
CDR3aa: CASSLGQWVHQPQHF
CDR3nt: TGTGCCAGCAGCTTAGGACAGTGGGTCCATCAGCCCCAGCATTTT

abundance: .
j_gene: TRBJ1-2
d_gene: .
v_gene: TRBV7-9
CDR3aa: CASSSEGGRVNYGYTF
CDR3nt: TGTGCCAGCAGCTCCGAGGGGGGGCGGGTGAACTATGGCTACACCTTC

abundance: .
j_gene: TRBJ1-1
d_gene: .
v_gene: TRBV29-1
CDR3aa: CSVVSAGSAFF
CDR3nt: TGCAGCGTTGTGTCCGCAGGTTCGGCTTTCTTT

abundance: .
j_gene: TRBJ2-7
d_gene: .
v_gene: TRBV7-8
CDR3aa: CASSLGWAGHLLPYEQYF
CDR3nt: TGTGCCAGCAGCTTAGGTTGGGCAGGCCACTTGCTTCCCTACGAGCAGTACTTC

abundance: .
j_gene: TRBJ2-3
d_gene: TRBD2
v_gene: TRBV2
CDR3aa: CASGVSGVADTQYF
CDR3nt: TGTGCCAGCGGTGTTAGCGGGGTGGCAGATACGCAGTATTTT

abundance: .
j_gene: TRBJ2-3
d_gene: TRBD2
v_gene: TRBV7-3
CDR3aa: CASSLTRASGGASDTQYF
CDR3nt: TGTGCCAGCAGCTTAACGAGAGCTAGCGGGGGGGCCTCAGATACGCAGTATTTT

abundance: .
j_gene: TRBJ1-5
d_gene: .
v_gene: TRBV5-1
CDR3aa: CASSFGAGDHQPQHF
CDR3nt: TGCGCCAGCAGCTTTGGCGCGGGGGACCATCAGCCCCAGCATTTT

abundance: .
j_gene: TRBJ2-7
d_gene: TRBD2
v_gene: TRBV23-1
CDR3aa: CASSLPGGEDYEQYF
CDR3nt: TGCGCCAGCAGTCTCCCGGGGGGGGAGGACTACGAGCAGTACTTC

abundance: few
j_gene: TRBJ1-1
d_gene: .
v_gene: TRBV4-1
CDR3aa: CASSQQGTTEAFF
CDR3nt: TGCGCCAGCAGCCAACAGGGGACCACTGAAGCTTTCTTT

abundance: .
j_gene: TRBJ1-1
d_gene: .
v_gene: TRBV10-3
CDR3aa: CAISEFDRPRVSRTEAFF
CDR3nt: TGTGCCATCAGTGAGTTCGACAGGCCGAGAGTATCACGAACTGAAGCTTTCTTT

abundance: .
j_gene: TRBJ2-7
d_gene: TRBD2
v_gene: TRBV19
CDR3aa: CASSIGLAGTLEQYF
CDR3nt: TGTGCCAGTAGTATTGGGCTAGCGGGGACTTTGGAGCAGTACTTC

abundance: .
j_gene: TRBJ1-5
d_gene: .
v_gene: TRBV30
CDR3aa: CAWSVAGATSNQPQHF
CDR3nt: TGTGCCTGGAGTGTAGCAGGGGCTACTAGCAATCAGCCCCAGCATTTT

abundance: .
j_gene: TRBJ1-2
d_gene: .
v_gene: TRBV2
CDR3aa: CASSEDSYGYTF
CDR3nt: TGTGCCAGCAGTGAGGACAGCTATGGCTACACCTTC

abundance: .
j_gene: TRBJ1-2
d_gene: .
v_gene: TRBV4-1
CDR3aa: CASSRERADYGYTF
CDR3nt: TGCGCCAGCAGCCGTGAGCGGGCGGACTATGGCTACACCTTC

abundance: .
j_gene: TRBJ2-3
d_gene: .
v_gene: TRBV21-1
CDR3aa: CASSIPAGTSGSIGTDTQYF
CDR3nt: TGTGCCAGCAGCATCCCAGCCGGGACTAGCGGGAGTATCGGCACAGATACGCAGTATTTT

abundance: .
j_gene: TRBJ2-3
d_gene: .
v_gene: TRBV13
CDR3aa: CASSSPGLQQTDTQYF
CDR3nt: TGTGCCAGCAGCTCGCCGGGATTACAACAAACAGATACGCAGTATTTT

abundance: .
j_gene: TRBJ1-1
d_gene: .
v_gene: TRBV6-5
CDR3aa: CASSRGSNTEAFF
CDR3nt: TGTGCCAGCAGCAGGGGTTCGAACACTGAAGCTTTCTTT

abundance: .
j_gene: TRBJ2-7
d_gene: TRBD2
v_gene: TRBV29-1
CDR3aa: CSVSPSVGAGGVGEQYF
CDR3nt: TGCAGCGTGTCACCCAGCGTAGGAGCGGGAGGAGTGGGGGAGCAGTACTTC

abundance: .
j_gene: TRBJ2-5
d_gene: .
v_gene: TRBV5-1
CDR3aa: CASSLAGGVQETQYF
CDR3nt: TGCGCCAGCAGCTTGGCGGGCGGGGTCCAAGAGACCCAGTACTTC

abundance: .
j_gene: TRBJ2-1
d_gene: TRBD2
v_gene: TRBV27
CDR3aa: CASSPAGGRGDEQFF
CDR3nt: TGTGCCAGCAGTCCAGCGGGGGGGCGTGGGGATGAGCAGTTCTTC

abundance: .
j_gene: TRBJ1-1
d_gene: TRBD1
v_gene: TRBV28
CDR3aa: CASLTTGTANTEAFF
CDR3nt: TGTGCCAGCTTAACTACCGGGACAGCGAACACTGAAGCTTTCTTT

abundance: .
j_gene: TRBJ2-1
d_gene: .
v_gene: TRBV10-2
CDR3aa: CASSEGSGLYNEQFF
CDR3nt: TGCGCCAGCAGTGAAGGGAGCGGATTATACAATGAGCAGTTCTTC

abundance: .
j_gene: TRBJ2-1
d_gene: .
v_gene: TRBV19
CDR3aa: CASTPFGGSYNEQFF
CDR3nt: TGTGCCAGTACCCCTTTTGGAGGCTCCTACAATGAGCAGTTCTTC

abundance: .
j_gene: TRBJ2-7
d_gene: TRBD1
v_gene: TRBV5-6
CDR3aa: CASSTTQGAQGKQYF
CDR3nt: TGTGCCAGCAGCACCACACAGGGGGCGCAGGGTAAGCAGTACTTC

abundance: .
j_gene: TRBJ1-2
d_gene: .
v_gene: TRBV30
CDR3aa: CAWRPGRHGYTF
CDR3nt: TGTGCCTGGAGGCCAGGGAGGCATGGCTACACCTTC

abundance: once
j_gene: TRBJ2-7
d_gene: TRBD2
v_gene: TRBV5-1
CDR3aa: CASSLGWGGSLDEQYF
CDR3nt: TGCGCCAGCAGCTTGGGGTGGGGCGGGAGTCTCGACGAGCAGTACTTC

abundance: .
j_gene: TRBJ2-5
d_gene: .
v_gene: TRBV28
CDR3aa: CASISAGRFSETQYF
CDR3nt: TGTGCCAGCATTTCCGCAGGCCGATTCAGCGAGACCCAGTACTTC

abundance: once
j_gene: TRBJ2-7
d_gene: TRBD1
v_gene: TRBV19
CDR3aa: CASSRTGIEQYF
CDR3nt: TGTGCCAGTAGTAGGACAGGGATCGAGCAGTACTTC

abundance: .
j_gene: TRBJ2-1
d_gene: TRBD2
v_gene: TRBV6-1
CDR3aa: CASSEPKGLVHNEQFF
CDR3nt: TGTGCCAGCAGTGAACCCAAGGGACTAGTCCACAATGAGCAGTTCTTC

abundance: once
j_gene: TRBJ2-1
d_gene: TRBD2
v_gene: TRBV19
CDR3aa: CASSMTASGDYEQFF
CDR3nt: TGTGCCAGTAGTATGACAGCTAGCGGGGATTATGAGCAGTTCTTC

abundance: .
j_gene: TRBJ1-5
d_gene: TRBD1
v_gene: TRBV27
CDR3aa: CASSRTGGQPQHF
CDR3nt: TGTGCCAGCAGTCGGACAGGGGGCCAGCCCCAGCATTTT

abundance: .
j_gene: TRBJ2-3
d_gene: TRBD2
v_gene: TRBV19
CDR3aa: CASRSGGTHTQYF
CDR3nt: TGTGCCAGTAGATCGGGAGGGACACATACGCAGTATTTT

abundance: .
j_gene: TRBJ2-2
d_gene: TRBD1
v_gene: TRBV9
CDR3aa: CASSAGTGGVGSGELFF
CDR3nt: TGTGCCAGCAGCGCCGGGACAGGGGGCGTAGGTTCCGGGGAGCTGTTTTTT

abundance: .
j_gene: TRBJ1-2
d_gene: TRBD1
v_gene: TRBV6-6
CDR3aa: CASSQGQGFYGYTF
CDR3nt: TGTGCCAGCAGCCAAGGACAGGGATTCTATGGCTACACCTTC

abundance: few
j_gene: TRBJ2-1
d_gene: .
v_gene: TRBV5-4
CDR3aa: CASSLGLPYNEQFF
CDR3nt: TGTGCCAGCAGTCTGGGGCTGCCCTACAATGAGCAGTTCTTC

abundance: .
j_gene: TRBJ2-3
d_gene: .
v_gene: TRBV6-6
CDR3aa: CASRPRAADTQYF
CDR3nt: TGTGCCAGCAGACCAAGAGCCGCCGATACGCAGTATTTT

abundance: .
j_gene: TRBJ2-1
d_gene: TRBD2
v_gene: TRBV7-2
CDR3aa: CASSLGGGAGEQFF
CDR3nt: TGTGCCAGCAGCTTGGGCGGGGGGGCGGGTGAGCAGTTCTTC

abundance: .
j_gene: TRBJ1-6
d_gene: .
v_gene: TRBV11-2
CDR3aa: CASSLSGVRNSPLHF
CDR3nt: TGTGCCAGCAGCTTATCAGGGGTACGTAATTCACCCCTTCACTTT

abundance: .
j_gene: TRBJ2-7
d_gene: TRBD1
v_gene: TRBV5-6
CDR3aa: CASSSLDRGPDEQYF
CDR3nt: TGTGCCAGCAGCTCCCTCGACAGGGGGCCAGACGAGCAGTACTTC

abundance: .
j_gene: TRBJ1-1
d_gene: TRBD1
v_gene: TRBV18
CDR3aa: CASSPRNQGVNTEAFF
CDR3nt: TGTGCCAGCTCACCACGGAATCAGGGGGTGAACACTGAAGCTTTCTTT

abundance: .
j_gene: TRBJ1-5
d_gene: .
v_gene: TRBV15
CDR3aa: CATSREPGSNQPQHF
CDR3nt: TGTGCCACCAGCAGAGAGCCAGGTAGCAATCAGCCCCAGCATTTT

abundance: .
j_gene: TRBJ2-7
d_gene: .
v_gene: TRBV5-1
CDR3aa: CASSRTSLASYEQYF
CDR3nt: TGCGCCAGCAGCCGTACCTCACTAGCTTCCTACGAGCAGTACTTC

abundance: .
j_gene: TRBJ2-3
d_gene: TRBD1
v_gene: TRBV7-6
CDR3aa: CASSLDGYRGGTDTQYF
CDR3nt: TGTGCCAGCAGCTTAGATGGCTACAGGGGAGGCACAGATACGCAGTATTTT

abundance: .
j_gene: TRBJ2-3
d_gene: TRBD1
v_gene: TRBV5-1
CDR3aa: CASSLPFWDRDHQISTDTQYF
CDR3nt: TGCGCCAGCAGCTTACCCTTCTGGGACAGGGACCACCAGATTAGCACAGATACGCAGTATTTT

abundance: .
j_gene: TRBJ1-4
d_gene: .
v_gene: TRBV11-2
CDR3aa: CASSPQGEKLFF
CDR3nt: TGTGCCAGCAGCCCCCAGGGCGAAAAACTGTTTTTT

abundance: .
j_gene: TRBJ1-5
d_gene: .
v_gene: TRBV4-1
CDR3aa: CASSQDSGLEIRPQHF
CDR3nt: TGCGCCAGCAGCCAAGATTCAGGGCTGGAAATAAGGCCCCAGCATTTT

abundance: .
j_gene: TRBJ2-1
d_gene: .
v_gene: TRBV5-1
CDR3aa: CASSDSGGGAEQFF
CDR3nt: TGCGCCAGTTCAGACAGTGGGGGGGGCGCTGAGCAGTTCTTC

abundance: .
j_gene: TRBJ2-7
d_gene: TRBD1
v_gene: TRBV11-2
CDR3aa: CASSLTGTGSYEQYF
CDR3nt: TGTGCCAGCAGCTTAACGGGGACAGGTTCCTACGAGCAGTACTTC

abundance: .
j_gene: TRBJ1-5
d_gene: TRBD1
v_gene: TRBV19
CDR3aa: CASSPGQTVNQPQHF
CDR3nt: TGTGCCAGTAGTCCGGGACAGACAGTCAATCAGCCCCAGCATTTT

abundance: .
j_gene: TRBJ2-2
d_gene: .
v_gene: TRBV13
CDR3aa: CASSSPSRENTGELFF
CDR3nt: TGTGCCAGCAGCTCCCCTAGCCGGGAGAACACCGGGGAGCTGTTTTTT

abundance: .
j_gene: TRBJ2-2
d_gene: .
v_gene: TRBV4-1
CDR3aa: CASSRSGTPGGELFF
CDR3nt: TGCGCCAGCAGCCGCTCCGGGACACCGGGCGGGGAGCTGTTTTTT

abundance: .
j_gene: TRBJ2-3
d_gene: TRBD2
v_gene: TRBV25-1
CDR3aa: CASSEWGSGRPGADTQYF
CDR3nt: TGTGCCAGCAGTGAATGGGGTAGCGGGAGGCCCGGCGCAGATACGCAGTATTTT

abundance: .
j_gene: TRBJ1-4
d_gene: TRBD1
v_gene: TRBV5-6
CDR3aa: CASSSGQATTNEKLFF
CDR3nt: TGTGCCAGCAGCTCCGGACAGGCTACAACTAATGAAAAACTGTTTTTT